These 25 T cell receptor beta chains were all obtained from the same sample, sequenced in a study of cytomegalovirus exposure and HLA in healthy donors. The PCR used 60 Vbeta and 13 Jbeta primers. The assay was immunoSEQ multiplex PCR, and TCRdb's table has in-frame clones only and misses some. The table shows about 120,000 clones, with around 82% occurring only once. The sequenced material came from PBMCs. The receptors derive from a male donor in good health and CMV-seropositive.

The V gene is TRBV19, the J gene TRBJ2-2, with unresolved D. Between the trimmed V and J ends, which lost 8 bases and 8 bases, there was a span of 6 bases. Per germline, CDR1 LNHDA and CDR2 SQIVND (reference sequence). This CDR3 is built from 10 residues. In nucleotides, the CDR3 is TGTGCCAGTCTCCAGGGGGAGCTGTTTTTT. It is translated as CASLQGELFF.

The DNA for the CDR3 is TGCGCCAGCAGTAACGGGGAGCCCCCTGAAGCTTTCTTT. The encoded protein is CASSNGEPPEAFF. V usage is TRBV10-2 and J usage is TRBJ1-1; D not certain. The germline gives CDR1 WSHSY, CDR2 SAAADI. Trimming cost V 5 bases and J 6 bases, with 13 bases left between them. CDR3 size: 13 residues.

The chain links TRBV6-4 to TRBJ2-1; TRBD2 matches 10 bases. Germline CDR1 and CDR2: MRHNA and SNTAGT. V was pared by 5 bases and J by 4 bases, with 2 bases of the junction left unmatched. The CDR3 consists of 14 residues. CDR3 sequence (DNA): TGTGCCAGCAGTTCTAGCGGGAGATACAATGAGCAGTTCTTC. The encoded protein is CASSSSGRYNEQFF.

The chain has TRBV28 and TRBJ2-3, with 10 bases matching TRBD1. CDR1 and CDR2 (germline): MDHEN, SYDVKM. The V segment lost 3 bases and the J segment 6 bases; nucleotides outside the gene matches: 12. CDR3 length: 17 residues. CDR3 protein: CASSFPTGTGAGDTQYF. In nucleotides, the CDR3 is TGTGCCAGCAGTTTTCCCACCGGGACAGGGGCAGGGGATACGCAGTATTTT. The entire variable domain, with the rest obtained from reference TRBV28 and TRBJ2-3, is as follows: DVKVTQSSRYLVKRTGEKVFLECVQDMDHENMFWYRQDPGLGLRLIYFSYDVKMKEKGDIPEGYSVSREKKERFSLILESASTNQTSMYLCASSFPTGTGAGDTQYFGPGTRLTVL.

The chain is built from TRBV9 and TRBJ1-5; weak D call: TRBD1 (5 bases). V lost 7 bases and J lost 9, with 23 bases in between. Germline CDR1 reads SGDLS; CDR2 reads YYNGEE. This CDR3 has 15 amino acids. The CDR3: CASRPSQGSDRPQHF. The CDR3 DNA reads as TGTGCCAGCCGACCTTCTCAGGGTTCTGATCGGCCCCAGCATTTT.

The V call is TRBV29-1, the J call TRBJ1-1; the D gene is possibly TRBD1 (5 bases). V dropped 3 bases and J dropped 5 bases, with 10 bases sitting between them. CDR3 length: 12 amino acids. In germline, CDR1 is SQVTM, CDR2 ANQGSEA. CDR3 loop: CSVEVGGTEAFF. The DNA for the CDR3 is TGCAGCGTTGAGGTTGGGGGGACTGAAGCTTTCTTT.

The chain has TRBV19 and TRBJ2-3; the D gene is possibly TRBD1 (5 bases). The V and J ends lost 4 bases and 5 bases respectively, with 16 bases between them. The CDR3 consists of 15 residues. CDR1 and CDR2 (germline): LNHDA, SQIVND (reference sequence). As DNA, the CDR3 is TGTGCCAGTAGTACGACAGTGAATGACCTAGATACGCAGTATTTT. The encoded protein is CASSTTVNDLDTQYF. The variable domain in full, with the rest retrieved from reference TRBV19 and TRBJ2-3, is DGGITQSPKYLFRKEGQNVTLSCEQNLNHDAMYWYRQDPGQGLRLIYYSQIVNDFQKGDIAEGYSVSREKKESFPLTVTSAQKNPTAFYLCASSTTVNDLDTQYFGPGTRLTVL.

This chain links TRBV5-4 with TRBJ1-6; D is ambiguous. Trimming shortened V by 0 bases and J by 9 bases, and 10 bases separated the two germline ends. The length of the CDR3 is 14 residues. Germline V lookup: CDR1 SGHNT, CDR2 YYREEE (reference sequence). In nucleotides, the CDR3 is TGTGCCAGCAGCTTGGAGGTTGCAGGTTCACCCCTCCACTTT. Its protein product is CASSLEVAGSPLHF.

The chain couples TRBV25-1 to TRBJ2-7; D may be TRBD2 (7 bases). V was shortened by 2 bases and J by 3 bases, with 20 bases between the two germline ends. The CDR3 runs 17 residues. The germline gives CDR1 MGHDK, CDR2 SYGVNS. CDR3: CASSEPVGGGGNYEQYF. CDR3 coding DNA: TGTGCCAGCAGTGAACCGGTGGGAGGGGGAGGAAACTACGAGCAGTACTTC.

The chain is built from TRBV5-1 and TRBJ1-2; 8 nucleotides match TRBD1. Germline assignment: CDR1 SGHRS and CDR2 YFSETQ. V shed 1 base, J shed 8 bases, and the junction held 1 base outside the gene matches. The CDR3 totals 12 residues. CDR3 in amino acids: CASSLTGGGYTF. The CDR3 DNA sequence: TGCGCCAGCAGCTTGACAGGGGGGGGCTACACCTTC. The full variable domain, rest sourced from reference TRBV5-1 and TRBJ1-2, is KAGVTQTPRYLIKTRGQQVTLSCSPISGHRSVSWYQQTPGQGLQFLFEYFSETQRNKGNFPGRFSGRQFSNSRSEMNVSTLELGDSALYLCASSLTGGGYTFGSGTRLTVV.

The chain joins TRBV5-4 to TRBJ1-3; D may be TRBD1 (6 bases). Trimming removed 2 bases at V and 4 bases at J, with 13 bases between. This CDR3 region has 15 residues. Germline CDR1 is SGHNT and CDR2 is YYREEE (reference sequence). DNA of the CDR3: TGTGCCAGCAGCTTTCCGACAGGTGGGGGAAACACCATATATTTT. Translated, it gives CASSFPTGGGNTIYF.

The table lists this clone with a few counts. This chain connects TRBV28 to TRBJ2-7, with D tentatively TRBD2 (6 bases). The CDR3 length is 14 residues. Trimming left V 8 bases short and J 3 bases short, with 17 bases between. Germline CDR1 and CDR2: MDHEN and SYDVKM. DNA for the CDR3: TGTGCCAGCCAGGAGCCGGGACTTCTCTACGAGCAGTACTTC. Translated: CASQEPGLLYEQYF.

The chain carries TRBV5-1 and TRBJ2-1, with 10 bases lining up with TRBD2. The CDR3 runs 13 residues. Germline loops: CDR1 SGHRS, CDR2 YFSETQ. Trimming removed 7 bases from V and 7 bases from J; junction bases left unmatched: 5. In DNA form, the CDR3 reads TGCGCCAGCGGGACTAGCGAAACTAATGAGCAGTTCTTC. Translating it yields CASGTSETNEQFF.

The chain is built from TRBV5-4 and TRBJ2-3; 8 nucleotides match TRBD2. Losses at the gene ends were 3 bases for V and 0 bases for J; bases not matched to a gene: 12. There are 18 residues in the CDR3. CDR1 and CDR2 (germline): SGHNT, YYREEE (reference sequence). CDR3 amino acids: CASSSGTRVISSTDTQYF. The CDR3 DNA sequence: TGTGCCAGCAGCTCCGGGACTAGGGTAATCTCTAGCACAGATACGCAGTATTTT. Drawing the rest from reference TRBV5-4 and TRBJ2-3, the complete variable domain is ETGVTQSPTHLIKTRGQQVTLRCSSQSGHNTVSWYQQALGQGPQFIFQYYREEENGRGNFPPRFSGLQFPNYSSELNVNALELDDSALYLCASSSGTRVISSTDTQYFGPGTRLTVL.

The rearrangement links TRBV6-5 to TRBJ2-7; tentatively, D is TRBD2 (6 bases). Germline CDR1 is MNHEY and CDR2 is SVGAGI. The V end lost 6 bases, the J end lost 0 bases, and 9 bases lay between the germline ends. The CDR3 is 13 amino acids. The CDR3 DNA is TGTGCCAGCAGCCTGGGGGGCTCCTACGAGCAGTACTTC. Protein product: CASSLGGSYEQYF.

This sequence joins TRBV7-9 and TRBJ2-7; D may be TRBD1 (6 bases). CDR1 SEHNR and CDR2 FQNEAQ come from the germline V gene (reference sequence). The CDR3 contains 15 residues. Trimming stripped 6 bases from V and 4 bases from J, with 19 bases between. This CDR3 reads CASSFAGTRTYEQYF. CDR3 DNA sequence: TGTGCCAGCAGTTTCGCCGGGACACGGACATACGAGCAGTACTTC.

J is TRBJ2-7 and V is TRBV27, with 8 positions matching TRBD1. The CDR3 totals 13 residues. CDR1 is MNHEY, CDR2 SMNVEV, per germline (reference sequence). V was clipped by 6 bases and J by 7 bases; unmatched bases: 8. Written as DNA, the CDR3 is TGTGCCAGCAGCGCGCAGGGGGCCGGGGAGCAGTACTTC. The encoded protein is CASSAQGAGEQYF.

The chain carries TRBV5-4 and TRBJ2-1; 11 positions match TRBD2. With V trimmed by 2 bases and J by 10 bases, 2 bases remained unmatched. CDR3 length: 13 amino acids. CDR1 and CDR2 from the germline V gene are SGHNT and YYREEE (reference sequence). CDR3 sequence (DNA): TGTGCCAGCAGCTTCATAGCGGGAGGGGAGCAGTTCTTC. Translation gives CASSFIAGGEQFF.

This chain links TRBV19 with TRBJ2-5, with TRBD1 matching over 8 bases. J gave up 4 bases and V 6 bases, and 4 bases lay outside the gene matches. The CDR3 runs to 13 residues. In germline, CDR1 is LNHDA, CDR2 SQIVND (reference sequence). The CDR3 protein is CASRVTGVETQYF. CDR3 DNA sequence: TGTGCCAGTAGGGTGACAGGGGTAGAGACCCAGTACTTC.

CDR3 DNA: TGTGCCAGCAGCCAGAATCGAGAGACCCAGTACTTC. This encodes CASSQNRETQYF. The chain combines TRBV7-2 with TRBJ2-5, with no clear D. V shed 5 bases and J shed 4 bases, with 8 bases lying between them. Germline CDR1 and CDR2: SGHTA and FQGNSA. The CDR3 runs 12 residues.

The chain uses TRBV4-3 and TRBJ1-1; possible D gene TRBD1, 5 bases. Trimming removed 0 bases from V and 1 base from J, with 9 bases in between. Germline CDR1 is LGHNA and CDR2 is YSLEER. CDR3 length equals 15 residues. Here the CDR3 reads CASSQDWQGNTEAFF. The CDR3 nucleotides are TGCGCCAGCAGCCAAGATTGGCAGGGGAACACTGAAGCTTTCTTT.

This rearrangement joins TRBV9 to TRBJ2-7; 8 bases align to TRBD2. The CDR3 extends over 12 amino acids. V trimming: 3 bases; J trimming: 4 bases; junction bases outside the gene matches: 0. Germline values: CDR1 SGDLS, CDR2 YYNGEE. This CDR3 reads CASSASGYEQYF. DNA of the CDR3: TGTGCCAGCAGCGCTAGCGGGTACGAGCAGTACTTC. Using reference TRBV9 and TRBJ2-7 for the parts outside the CDR3, the full variable domain is DSGVTQTPKHLITATGQRVTLRCSPRSGDLSVYWYQQSLDQGLQFLIQYYNGEERAKGNILERFSAQQFPDLHSELNLSSLELGDSALYFCASSASGYEQYFGPGTRLTVT.

For the CDR3, the DNA is TGTGCCAGCAGCCCGGGACTATTAAGCTCCTACGAGCAGTACTTC. Residues: CASSPGLLSSYEQYF. This chain uses TRBV7-3 with TRBJ2-5; 7 nucleotides align to TRBD2. The J call could be wrong; TRBJ2-7 is a better fit for the DNA end. CDR3 size: 15 residues. CDR1 is SGHTA and CDR2 is FQGTGA in the germline V gene.

This clone came up once. This rearrangement joins TRBV6-6 to TRBJ2-7; D might be TRBD1 (5 bases). V was cut by 2 bases and J by 3 bases, with 5 bases left in between. This CDR3 comprises 12 residues. Germline CDR1 reads MNHNY; CDR2 reads SVGAGI (reference sequence). CDR3 DNA: TGTGCCAGCAGTTACAGGGGCTACGAGCAGTACTTC. Translating gives CASSYRGYEQYF.

V gene TRBV27 combines with J gene TRBJ2-7; TRBD1 is a possible D gene (6 bases). There are 14 residues in the CDR3. With 2 bases removed from V and 3 bases from J, the gap between germline ends came to 11 bases. Germline CDR1 MNHEY, CDR2 SMNVEV (reference sequence). CDR3 in amino acids: CASSLVQGLYEQYF. In DNA form, the CDR3 reads TGTGCCAGCAGTTTAGTTCAGGGGCTCTACGAGCAGTACTTC.